A single sample is the source of the 24 T cell receptor beta chains below, sequenced in a study of shared clonotypes between healthy human individuals. Only in-frame clones appear in the TCRdb table, and some are missing; sequencing was by immunoSEQ multiplex PCR. The profile shows about 2.3 million clones, roughly 92% of them singletons. The sample comprised naive CD4+ T cells from PBMCs. This sample's subset: CD45RA+ positively selected. The origin of the receptors is a man between 18 and 35 years old in good health. Some clones in this sample may be carry-over from other donors' samples.

V and J are TRBV18 and TRBJ2-3; weak D call: TRBD2 (6 bases). Trimming stripped 1 base from V and 4 bases from J, with 12 bases between. The CDR3 runs to 15 residues. The V gene's germline CDR1 is KGHSH and CDR2 LQKENI. The CDR3 coding sequence is TGTGCCAGCTCACCACTTATGGAGGGGCCAGATACGCAGTATTTT. It specifies CASSPLMEGPDTQYF.

The chain joins TRBV6-1 to TRBJ2-1, with D unclear. The CDR3 runs 15 residues. Trimming pared 4 bases from V and 3 bases from J, leaving 13 bases between. In germline, CDR1 is MNHNS, CDR2 SASEGT. CDR3: CASSVLGVDYNEQFF. CDR3 sequence (DNA): TGTGCCAGCAGTGTTTTAGGCGTCGACTACAATGAGCAGTTCTTC.

The chain joins TRBV11-2 to TRBJ1-1, with no clear D. Germline V gene sequence: CDR1 SGHAT, CDR2 FQNNGV. This CDR3 comprises 15 residues. The germline V and J ends were trimmed by 4 bases and 0 bases, with 12 bases remaining between them. CDR3 amino acids: CASSWGNGMNTEAFF. Here the CDR3 DNA reads TGTGCCAGCAGCTGGGGAAACGGAATGAACACTGAAGCTTTCTTT.

The V call is TRBV11-1, the J call TRBJ2-2; no clear D gene. CDR1 SGHAT and CDR2 FQDESV come from the germline V gene (reference sequence). The V end was cut by 5 bases, the J end by 1 base, with 11 bases between. This CDR3 is 15 amino acids long. CDR3 residues: CASSPSLVNTGELFF. CDR3 nucleotide sequence: TGTGCCAGCAGCCCTAGTCTGGTGAACACCGGGGAGCTGTTTTTT.

This chain joins TRBV28 and TRBJ1-1; no clear D gene. Germline assignment: CDR1 MDHEN and CDR2 SYDVKM. V shed 8 bases and J shed 4 bases, with 11 bases lying between them. This CDR3 has 12 amino acids. The CDR3 here is CASGRLPTEAFF. In DNA, the CDR3 is TGTGCCAGCGGGCGGCTGCCCACTGAAGCTTTCTTT.

This chain uses TRBV29-1 with TRBJ2-7; TRBD2 aligns across 14 bases. Germline CDR1 and CDR2: SQVTM and ANQGSEA. Unmatched junction bases numbered 6, after V lost 5 bases and J lost 6 bases. CDR3 length equals 14 residues. The CDR3 sequence: CSVKGLAGESEQYF. CDR3 nucleotides: TGCAGCGTTAAGGGACTAGCGGGAGAGTCCGAGCAGTACTTC.

The rearrangement uses TRBV27 and TRBJ2-7; possible D gene TRBD2, 6 bases. Deletions cut 8 bases from V and 0 bases from J, with 17 bases between. CDR3 size: 15 residues. The germline CDR1 and CDR2 sequences are MNHEY and SMNVEV (reference sequence). The CDR3 sequence: CASSQRAGSSYEQYF. CDR3 nucleotides: TGTGCCAGCTCCCAACGGGCGGGGAGCTCCTACGAGCAGTACTTC.

The chain has TRBV5-1 and TRBJ2-1; a weak D match, TRBD1 (6 bases). Trimming left V 1 base short and J 5 bases short, with 16 bases between. CDR1 is SGHRS, CDR2 YFSETQ, per germline. The CDR3 runs to 16 residues. This CDR3 is CASSLIVPEGDNEQFF. DNA of the CDR3: TGCGCCAGCAGCTTGATCGTGCCAGAGGGGGACAATGAGCAGTTCTTC.

The chain is built from TRBV18 and TRBJ2-1; the match to TRBD2 covers 8 bases. Germline CDR1 reads KGHSH; CDR2 reads LQKENI. The CDR3 sequence is 16 residues long. The J segment lost 10 bases and the V segment lost 3 bases, leaving 14 bases of the junction unmatched. The CDR3 is CASSPDLVAGSDEQFF. CDR3 bases: TGTGCCAGCTCACCCGACCTAGTAGCGGGGTCAGACGAGCAGTTCTTC.

Details on this clone: Other DNA sequences from this sample encode an identical CDR3 as well. The chain recombines TRBV9 with TRBJ2-3; D is perhaps TRBD2 (5 bases). CDR1 and CDR2 from the germline V gene are SGDLS and YYNGEE. The CDR3 is 15 amino acids. Trimming left V 2 bases short and J 0 bases short, with 10 bases between. CDR3 in amino acids: CASSVGGLSTDTQYF. CDR3 coding DNA: TGTGCCAGCAGCGTTGGCGGGCTTAGCACAGATACGCAGTATTTT.

The rearrangement joins TRBV28 to TRBJ2-7; the match to TRBD1 covers 8 bases. There are 16 residues in the CDR3. From germline, CDR1 is MDHEN and CDR2 SYDVKM. With 6 bases clipped from V and 5 bases from J, the junction kept 15 bases outside the gene matches. The CDR3 spells CASSHRIGRGHNEQYF. The CDR3 bases are TGTGCCAGCAGCCACAGGATCGGCAGGGGGCATAACGAGCAGTACTTC.

The CDR3 loop reads CASSTGWGAQQYF. The CDR3, as DNA: TGCGCCAGCAGCACGGGTTGGGGGGCTCAGCAGTACTTC. The gene calls are TRBV5-1 and TRBJ2-7; tentatively, D is TRBD1 or TRBD2 (6 bases each). From germline, CDR1 is SGHRS and CDR2 YFSETQ. Trimming shortened V by 4 bases and J by 8 bases, and 16 bases separated the two germline ends. The CDR3 is 13 amino acids.

Only a few counts were recorded for this clone. The chain is built from TRBV30 and TRBJ1-1, with TRBD1 matching 11 bases. After removal of 0 bases from V and 5 bases from J, the junction contained 5 bases not matched to a gene. The CDR3 loop spans 15 amino acids. Germline V CDR1 and CDR2: GTSNPN, SVGIG (reference sequence). DNA for the CDR3: TGTGCCTGGAGTGTAAAAGGGACAGGGGGAACTGAAGCTTTCTTT. It is translated as CAWSVKGTGGTEAFF.

The chain carries TRBV29-1 and TRBJ2-5; 7 nucleotides match TRBD2. J gave up 4 bases and V 6 bases, and 5 bases lay outside the gene matches. CDR3 length equals 12 residues. Germline lookup yields CDR1 SQVTM and CDR2 ANQGSEA. The CDR3 sequence is CSVREGAETQYF. The CDR3 nucleotides are TGCAGCGTGAGGGAGGGAGCAGAGACCCAGTACTTC.

This clone was observed a handful of times. The same CDR3 is also encoded by other DNA sequences in this sample. The chain links TRBV28 to TRBJ2-7, with D possibly matching TRBD1 (5 bases). This CDR3 is 11 amino acids long. CDR1 is MDHEN and CDR2 is SYDVKM in the germline V gene. V was trimmed by 6 bases and J by 5 bases, leaving 8 bases between them. The CDR3 here is CASSLGDEQYF. The CDR3 coding sequence is TGTGCCAGCAGCCTAGGGGACGAGCAGTACTTC.

This chain connects TRBV10-2 to TRBJ2-1; D is ambiguous. The CDR3 extends over 12 amino acids. The germline V and J ends were trimmed by 0 bases and 8 bases, with 5 bases remaining between them. Germline CDR1 and CDR2: WSHSY and SAAADI. This CDR3 reads CASSESSHEQFF. CDR3 sequence (DNA): TGCGCCAGCAGTGAGTCAAGCCATGAGCAGTTCTTC.

The chain is built from TRBV28 and TRBJ1-5, with D uncertain. The CDR3 spans 16 residues. V shed 1 base and J shed 6 bases, with 16 bases lying between them. Germline V CDR1 and CDR2: MDHEN, SYDVKM. Here the CDR3 reads CASSLYRTQSGQPQHF. In DNA form, the CDR3 reads TGTGCCAGCAGTTTATATAGGACCCAGAGTGGTCAGCCCCAGCATTTT.

The V and J genes are TRBV9 and TRBJ2-1; 8 bases fit TRBD2. Trimming removed 0 bases from V and 5 bases from J; junction bases left unmatched: 4. The CDR3 covers 15 residues. Germline CDR1 reads SGDLS; CDR2 reads YYNGEE. CDR3 in DNA: TGTGCCAGCAGCGTAGCACTAGCGGACCACAATGAGCAGTTCTTC. It encodes CASSVALADHNEQFF.

The chain has TRBV6-5 and TRBJ1-1, with TRBD1 identical over 8 bases. With 6 bases clipped from V and 0 bases from J, the junction kept 6 bases outside the gene matches. The CDR3 has 15 amino acids. Germline V CDR1 and CDR2: MNHEY, SVGAGI. CDR3 DNA: TGTGCCAGCAGGGGGGGACAGGTGATGAACACTGAAGCTTTCTTT. Its translation: CASRGGQVMNTEAFF.

The chain is built from TRBV6-5 and TRBJ2-7; 7 positions agree with TRBD2. Germline lookup yields CDR1 MNHEY and CDR2 SVGAGI. After removal of 5 bases from V and 4 bases from J, the junction contained 8 bases not matched to a gene. The CDR3 runs 14 residues. CDR3: CASSRRELEYEQYF. The CDR3, as DNA: TGTGCCAGCAGTCGGCGGGAGCTTGAATACGAGCAGTACTTC.

The rearrangement joins TRBV19 to TRBJ1-1; D is uncertain. Germline lookup yields CDR1 LNHDA and CDR2 SQIVND (reference sequence). The CDR3 runs 12 residues. V was trimmed by 4 bases and J by 3 bases, leaving 6 bases between them. CDR3 protein: CASSTLDTEAFF. The DNA for the CDR3 is TGTGCCAGTAGTACTCTGGACACTGAAGCTTTCTTT.

This clone was recorded once. The rearrangement uses TRBV30 and TRBJ2-5; D gene unclear. This CDR3 contains 13 residues. CDR1 is GTSNPN, CDR2 SVGIG, per germline (reference sequence). V lost 2 bases and J lost 5, with 12 bases in between. CDR3 bases: TGTGCCTGGAGTCCTCAAATTGGCGAGACCCAGTACTTC. Protein product: CAWSPQIGETQYF.

The chain has TRBV6-6 and TRBJ2-5; D might be TRBD1 or TRBD2, each matching 6 bases. Germline assignment: CDR1 MNHNY and CDR2 SVGAGI (reference sequence). The CDR3 spans 15 residues. V was trimmed by 1 base and J by 4 bases, leaving 13 bases between them. In nucleotides, the CDR3 is TGTGCCAGCAGTTACTTGGGGGGCGCGGGAGAGACCCAGTACTTC. As protein: CASSYLGGAGETQYF.

This chain links TRBV9 with TRBJ2-2; 16 positions match TRBD2. V lost 10 bases to trimming and J lost 1 base; unmatched junction nucleotides: 10. The CDR3 runs to 18 residues. Germline lookup yields CDR1 SGDLS and CDR2 YYNGEE. The CDR3 sequence: CASNRGLAGGGNTGELFF. CDR3 nucleotides: TGTGCCTCCAACCGGGGACTAGCGGGAGGGGGGAACACCGGGGAGCTGTTTTTT.